The clone carrying this T cell receptor beta chain was detected a few times. The germline CDR1 and CDR2 sequences are DFQATT and SNEGSKA (reference sequence). CDR3 size: 15 residues. V lost 5 bases and J lost 0, with 15 bases in between. The authors prepared the TCRbeta library with unique molecular identifiers. TCRdb reanalysed the PCR reads using MiXCR and keeps one entry per CDR3 protein. This sample has about 420,000 distinct CDR3 sequences, with about a tenth found just once. The sample comes from a study of T-cell reconstitution after alpha-beta-depleted transplantation in children. The chain employs TRBV20-1 and TRBJ2-3; D unresolved. The sequence was collected from a human donor who donated a stem cell graft to a child with acute myeloid leukemia. Material: PBMCs from the stem cell graft donor, obtained from the stem cell graft. The CDR3 bases are TGCAGTGCTGCCGGACGAATCTCTAGCACAGATACGCAGTATTTT. This encodes CSAAGRISSTDTQYF.